The 21 T cell receptor beta chains below come from one sample, sequenced in a study of CD8 T cells in ankylosing spondylitis. TCRdb re-called the 5' RACE reads through MiXCR, storing one row per CDR3 protein. The sample lists around 220,000 distinct CDR3 sequences, over 9.5% occurring once. The sample was blood, either unsorted or a sorted T cell fraction (not recorded which). Receptor source: a male donor with ankylosing spondylitis or in good health (not recorded which).

The sample holds many counts of this clonotype. The chain uses TRBV7-2 and TRBJ2-2, with D tentatively TRBD1 (5 bases). Between the trimmed V and J ends, which lost 6 bases and 5 bases, there was a span of 10 bases. CDR3 length: 13 residues. Germline CDR1 SGHTA, CDR2 FQGNSA. The CDR3 nucleotides are TGTGCCAGCAGTACGACAGATACCGGGGAGCTGTTTTTT. This sequence encodes CASSTTDTGELFF.

This clonotype occurred many times. V usage is TRBV12-3 or TRBV12-4 and J usage is TRBJ1-6; D ambiguous. The CDR3 consists of 14 residues. The ends were cut back, 5 bases at V and 10 bases at J, with 15 bases in the middle. DNA for the CDR3: TGTGCCAGCAGTCGACGGTCCTTGGGATCACCCCTCCACTTT. Protein product: CASSRRSLGSPLHF.

The V gene is TRBV3-1, the J gene TRBJ2-3, with TRBD2 matching 9 bases. The CDR3 contains 17 residues. Germline trimming cut 0 bases from V and 1 base from J; bases unmatched to any gene: 5. Per the germline V gene, CDR1 is LGHDT and CDR2 is YNNKEL (reference sequence). CDR3 loop: CASSQEIASGGTDTQYF. Written as DNA, the CDR3 is TGTGCCAGCAGCCAAGAAATAGCTAGCGGGGGCACAGATACGCAGTATTTT.

The chain employs TRBV5-1 and TRBJ1-5, with 7 bases that match TRBD1. V lost 1 base to trimming and J lost 3 bases; unmatched junction nucleotides: 4. The length of the CDR3 is 15 residues. CDR1 and CDR2 from the germline V gene are SGHRS and YFSETQ. The DNA of the CDR3 is TGCGCCAGCAGCTTGACAGGGGCATTCAATCAGCCCCAGCATTTT. Its protein product is CASSLTGAFNQPQHF.

This clonotype was observed at least ten times. V usage is TRBV6-1 and J usage is TRBJ1-4; 7 bases line up with TRBD1. Per germline, CDR1 MNHNS and CDR2 SASEGT. The trim removed 6 bases at V and 7 bases at J, leaving 8 bases unmatched. The CDR3 runs to 14 residues. In DNA form, the CDR3 reads TGTGCCAGCAGCCTATTGACAGGGAGTGAAAAACTGTTTTTT. Amino acids: CASSLLTGSEKLFF.

This clonotype was counted many times. The chain uses TRBV6-2 or TRBV6-3 and TRBJ2-1; 9 positions agree with TRBD2. The germline CDR1 and CDR2 sequences are MNHEY and SVGEGT. CDR3 length: 16 residues. Germline trimming cut 8 bases from V and 0 bases from J; bases unmatched to any gene: 8. The CDR3 coding sequence is TGTGCCAGCCCTCCGGGACTAGCAGACTCCTACAATGAGCAGTTCTTC. Protein sequence: CASPPGLADSYNEQFF.

The chain employs TRBV10-3 and TRBJ2-2; TRBD2 matches at 14 bases. This CDR3 region has 19 residues. With V trimmed by 10 bases and J by 4 bases, 17 bases remained unmatched. CDR1 and CDR2 (germline): ENHRY, SYGVKD. CDR3 amino acids: CATSSGTSGGSWGTGELFF. DNA for the CDR3: TGTGCCACCTCGTCCGGGACTAGCGGGGGCTCATGGGGCACCGGGGAGCTGTTTTTT.

This clonotype has a count of ten or more. The chain recombines TRBV24-1 with TRBJ2-1; D perhaps matches TRBD2 (6 bases). Trimming removed 4 bases at V and 10 bases at J, with 13 bases between. This CDR3 has 13 amino acids. Germline CDR1 KGHDR, CDR2 SFDVKD. CDR3 coding DNA: TGTGCCACCAGTGACACTCCGGGACTCGAGCAGTTCTTC. This sequence encodes CATSDTPGLEQFF.

This clonotype was detected many times. This chain connects TRBV7-9 to TRBJ1-2; 10 positions match TRBD1. Germline CDR1 reads SEHNR; CDR2 reads FQNEAQ (reference sequence). V dropped 11 bases and J dropped 5; count of bases not matched to a gene: 14. The CDR3 consists of 15 residues. In DNA form, the CDR3 reads TGTGCCGGTTCCCCCGGGACAGGGGACACGTATGGCTACACCTTC. As protein: CAGSPGTGDTYGYTF.

This clonotype was found a few times. V and J are TRBV7-2 and TRBJ1-2, with a weak D call TRBD1 (5 bases). The CDR3 runs to 14 residues. Looked up from germline, CDR1 is SGHTA and CDR2 is FQGNSA. Trimming stripped 5 bases from V and 3 bases from J, with 13 bases between. The CDR3 reads CASSRGTGYYGYTF. CDR3 DNA sequence: TGTGCCAGCAGCCGGGGGACGGGCTACTATGGCTACACCTTC.

The V call is TRBV3-1, the J call TRBJ2-7; 11 nucleotides match TRBD2. The CDR3 runs to 17 residues. V dropped 5 bases and J dropped 2; count of bases not matched to a gene: 11. The germline V gene encodes CDR1 LGHDT and CDR2 YNNKEL (reference sequence). The CDR3 bases are TGTGCCAGCAGCGAGAATGTAGCGGGGGGGGTTACCTACGAGCAGTACTTC. It yields the protein CASSENVAGGVTYEQYF.

This clonotype was recorded at least ten times. V usage is TRBV9 and J usage is TRBJ1-2; 7 positions agree with TRBD1. Losses at the gene ends were 6 bases for V and 0 bases for J; bases not matched to a gene: 8. This CDR3 has 15 amino acids. Germline loops: CDR1 SGDLS, CDR2 YYNGEE. The CDR3 sequence is CASTLGGITNYGYTF. CDR3 sequence (DNA): TGTGCCAGCACCTTAGGGGGCATCACTAACTATGGCTACACCTTC. The whole variable domain, remainder taken from reference TRBV9 and TRBJ1-2, is DSGVTQTPKHLITATGQRVTLRCSPRSGDLSVYWYQQSLDQGLQFLIQYYNGEERAKGNILERFSAQQFPDLHSELNLSSLELGDSALYFCASTLGGITNYGYTFGSGTRLTVV.

The table lists this clonotype with many counts. The genes are TRBV7-6 and TRBJ1-5; tentative D call: TRBD1 (5 bases). The length of the CDR3 is 14 residues. Deletions cut 5 bases from V and 5 bases from J, with 13 bases between. Germline V gene data show CDR1 as SGHVS and CDR2 as FNYEAQ. The CDR3 coding sequence is TGTGCCAGCAGCCAGTCAGGGTTCCATCAGCCCCAGCATTTT. Amino acid sequence: CASSQSGFHQPQHF.

There are many counts of this clonotype. The V call is TRBV7-9, the J call TRBJ2-7, with a weak D call TRBD2 (6 bases). The germline V gene has CDR1 SEHNR and CDR2 FQNEAQ (reference sequence). V was cut by 6 bases and J by 6 bases, with 15 bases left in between. The CDR3 consists of 13 residues. The CDR3 DNA follows: TGTGCCAGCAGACCGGGACTTCTTAGCGAGCAGTACTTC. It encodes CASRPGLLSEQYF.

This sequence joins TRBV12-3 or TRBV12-4 and TRBJ2-2; the match to TRBD2 covers 8 bases. J gave up 6 bases and V 6 bases, and 9 bases lay outside the gene matches. There are 15 residues in the CDR3. CDR3 region: CASRPGLGSSGELFF. For the CDR3, the DNA is TGTGCCAGCAGACCGGGACTAGGGTCGTCCGGGGAGCTGTTTTTT.

This clonotype was seen a handful of times. V gene TRBV9 combines with J gene TRBJ2-1; TRBD1 agrees at 10 bases. CDR1 and CDR2 (germline): SGDLS, YYNGEE. The CDR3 spans 16 residues. Trimming cost V 3 bases and J 7 bases; bases outside gene matches: 10. The CDR3 is CASSGRDRGKGNEQFF. The CDR3 DNA sequence: TGTGCCAGCAGCGGAAGGGACAGGGGAAAGGGGAATGAGCAGTTCTTC.

This clonotype was seen more than once but under ten times. This chain connects TRBV28 to TRBJ1-1, with no clear D. CDR1 is MDHEN and CDR2 is SYDVKM in the germline V gene. The CDR3 length is 10 residues. V was cut by 4 bases and J by 8 bases, with 5 bases left in between. CDR3 loop: CASSYREAFF. The CDR3 region has the DNA TGTGCCAGCAGTTATCGAGAAGCTTTCTTT.

This clonotype has at least ten counts. The DNA for the CDR3 is TGTGCCAGCAGTCATTGGACAGGGGGCACCGGGGAGCTGTTTTTT. It yields the protein CASSHWTGGTGELFF. This chain joins TRBV3-1 and TRBJ2-2; 10 nucleotides agree with TRBD1. V trimming: 6 bases; J trimming: 4 bases; junction bases outside the gene matches: 5. CDR1 and CDR2 (germline): LGHDT, YNNKEL (reference sequence). This CDR3 contains 15 residues.

At least ten counts were recorded for this clonotype. This chain links TRBV9 with TRBJ2-1; TRBD2 agrees at 7 bases. From germline, CDR1 is SGDLS and CDR2 YYNGEE. This CDR3 comprises 12 residues. V trimming: 7 bases; J trimming: 2 bases; junction bases outside the gene matches: 0. The CDR3 bases are TGTGCCAGCGGGGGGGCCTACAATGAGCAGTTCTTC. This codes for CASGGAYNEQFF. Using reference TRBV9 and TRBJ2-1 for the parts outside the CDR3, the full variable domain is DSGVTQTPKHLITATGQRVTLRCSPRSGDLSVYWYQQSLDQGLQFLIQYYNGEERAKGNILERFSAQQFPDLHSELNLSSLELGDSALYFCASGGAYNEQFFGPGTRLTVL.

This clonotype has a handful of counts. The chain is built from TRBV27 and TRBJ2-7; 7 nucleotides match TRBD2. Germline loops: CDR1 MNHEY, CDR2 SMNVEV (reference sequence). Trimming at V came to 2 bases and at J to 2 bases, leaving 9 bases not matched to a gene. CDR3 length: 16 amino acids. The CDR3 here is CASSLRAWGGTYEQYF. CDR3 sequence (DNA): TGTGCCAGCAGTTTACGGGCCTGGGGGGGGACCTACGAGCAGTACTTC.

In its sample, this clonotype was seen a few times. The chain carries TRBV20-1 and TRBJ2-1; the D is unclear. CDR3 length: 10 amino acids. The germline CDR1 and CDR2 sequences are DFQATT and SNEGSKA (reference sequence). Trimming pared 3 bases from V and 6 bases from J, leaving 3 bases between. The CDR3 coding sequence is TGCAGTGCTAGGCGCAATGAGCAGTTCTTC. Translation: CSARRNEQFF.